Detailed here is one T cell receptor (beta chain). Antigen specificity is unknown. With V trimmed by 0 bases and J by 3 bases, 5 bases remained unmatched. This CDR3 is 15 amino acids long. Looked up from germline, CDR1 is SGHRS and CDR2 is YFSETQ. Time point defined: after dendritic cell vaccination, including at tumor progression/relapse. Only patients with spare fresh-frozen tumor and over two years of follow-up were included. No glioblastoma patient carried an isocitrate dehydrogenase mutation. Blood PBMC samples: pre-vaccination, two weeks post third vaccination, and at tumor progression. This entry is derived from a study of glioma-infiltrating T cells after dendritic cell vaccination. Overall study findings and caveats: Complete blood and tumor specimen sets were limited to few patients.

The protocol was immunoSEQ multiplex PCR, while the TCRdb copy is restricted to in-frame clones and leaves out a portion. The sample carries roughly 100,000 clones, 83% recorded once. This material consisted of blood, taken after dendritic cell vaccination. This TCR derives from a human donor with glioblastoma. This chain uses TRBV5-1 with TRBJ2-7; 8 nucleotides match TRBD2. CDR3 loop: CASSLEGRGVYEQYF. In DNA, the CDR3 is TGCGCCAGCAGCTTGGAGGGGCGGGGGGTCTACGAGCAGTACTTC.